The present T cell receptor (beta chain) was sequenced within a study of cytomegalovirus exposure and HLA in healthy donors. The count of this clone is one. The antigen is not known. In the PCR, 60 Vbeta and 13 Jbeta primers were used. Generated by immunoSEQ multiplex PCR, the TCRdb table keeps only in-frame clones and is missing some. Here the sample spans some 57,000 clones, roughly 50% being singletons. V lost 3 bases to trimming and J lost 3 bases; unmatched junction nucleotides: 5. The CDR3 consists of 15 residues. CDR1 KGHSH and CDR2 LQKENI come from the germline V gene. Study-wide points: A cluster of highly shared sequence variants was likely a sequencing artifact. Apparent HLA restriction characterized most CMV-associated TCR beta chains in a later analysis. The authors enumerated 164 TCR beta chains as linked to cytomegalovirus. As was reported, the classifier diagnosed cytomegalovirus status with high specificity and sensitivity.

This receptor was obtained from a human donor in good health. The chain recombines TRBV18 with TRBJ1-5; 7 nucleotides agree with TRBD1. Sequencing was carried out using PBMCs. In DNA, the CDR3 is TGTGCCAGCTCACCGGGACAGCAAAACAATCAGCCCCAGCATTTT. This sequence encodes CASSPGQQNNQPQHF.